A single sample is the source of the 9 T cell receptor beta chains below, sequenced in a study of cytomegalovirus exposure and HLA in healthy donors (dated by TCRdb to about 2017). The library was produced with the immunoSEQ multiplex PCR assay. A mixture of 60 forward primers for TCR Vbeta segments and 13 reverse primers for TCR Jbeta segments was used in the multiplex PCR. Entries here come from immuneACCESS through TCRdb and include only in-frame sequences with V and J called. Some clones fail to appear in such tables; in the studies checked, an unresolved V gene covers under half of the shortfall, and the cause of the remainder is unknown. The sample has under 110,000 clones on record, 76% of them singletons. The leading ten clones occupy 3.5% to 5% of the sample. Sequenced input: PBMCs. The receptors were gathered from a man in his forties or fifties in good health and CMV-seronegative.

This clone occurred a few times. V is TRBV7-2 and J is TRBJ1-1; 8 nucleotides agree with TRBD1. Germline trimming cut 3 bases from V and 0 bases from J; bases unmatched to any gene: 9. CDR3 size: 17 residues. CDR1 SGHTA and CDR2 FQGNSA come from the germline V gene. CDR3 sequence: CASSFSRTGPMNTEAFF. The CDR3 coding sequence is TGTGCCAGCAGCTTCTCCAGGACAGGGCCCATGAACACTGAAGCTTTCTTT.

The rearrangement joins TRBV19 to TRBJ1-5; perhaps TRBD1 as D (6 bases). V was cut by 8 bases and J by 9 bases, with 17 bases left in between. The CDR3 extends over 13 amino acids. Germline CDR1 is LNHDA and CDR2 is SQIVND (reference sequence). Here the CDR3 reads CASLWQGSRPQHF. CDR3 coding DNA: TGTGCCAGTCTTTGGCAGGGGTCCCGGCCCCAGCATTTT.

The genes are TRBV18 and TRBJ2-5, with D maybe TRBD2 (6 bases). TRBJ2-7 matches the DNA end more closely, so the J call is doubtful. Germline CDR1 reads KGHSH; CDR2 reads LQKENI. The CDR3 totals 16 residues. CDR3: CASSRVRDSLPYEQYF. DNA for the CDR3: TGTGCCAGCTCACGGGTCCGGGACTCTTTGCCCTACGAGCAGTACTTC.

V usage is TRBV7-9 and J usage is TRBJ2-3; 7 nucleotides agree with TRBD1. Germline CDR1 reads SEHNR; CDR2 reads FQNEAQ (reference sequence). V shed 0 bases, J shed 8 bases, and the junction held 5 bases outside the gene matches. This CDR3 has 14 amino acids. The CDR3 coding sequence is TGTGCCAGCAGCTTAGCAGGGGGCGAGGGTACGCAGTATTTT. This gives the protein CASSLAGGEGTQYF. Full variable domain (outside the CDR3, taken from reference TRBV7-9 and TRBJ2-3): DTGVSQNPRHKITKRGQNVTFRCDPISEHNRLYWYRQTLGQGPEFLTYFQNEAQLEKSRLLSDRFSAERPKGSFSTLEIQRTEQGDSAMYLCASSLAGGEGTQYFGPGTRLTVL.

V gene TRBV6-5 combines with J gene TRBJ1-6; D remains unclear. The V and J ends lost 10 bases and 8 bases respectively, with 18 bases between them. The CDR3 spans 14 residues. The germline gives CDR1 MNHEY, CDR2 SVGAGI. The CDR3 nucleotides are TGTGCCACCGCGGGAGGCCGACAAGATTCACCCCTCCACTTT. It codes for CATAGGRQDSPLHF.

This sequence joins TRBV15 and TRBJ2-5, with unresolved D. The CDR3 is 13 residues long. V lost 5 bases and J lost 2, with 9 bases in between. The germline V gene has CDR1 LNHNV and CDR2 YYDKDF (reference sequence). The chain's CDR3 is CATSGGTQETQYF. CDR3 DNA: TGTGCCACCAGCGGTGGTACACAAGAGACCCAGTACTTC.

The rearrangement uses TRBV7-9 and TRBJ1-5; 7 bases fit TRBD1. CDR3 length: 13 amino acids. The germline V gene encodes CDR1 SEHNR and CDR2 FQNEAQ (reference sequence). V trimming: 5 bases; J trimming: 5 bases; junction bases outside the gene matches: 3. The CDR3 nucleotides are TGTGCCAGCAGCCTCACAGGGGATCAGCCCCAGCATTTT. Residues: CASSLTGDQPQHF.

The chain combines TRBV5-6 with TRBJ1-2; 12 bases are shared with TRBD1. Germline CDR1 reads SGHDT; CDR2 reads YYEEEE. The CDR3 covers 14 residues. The J segment lost 4 bases and the V segment lost 4 bases, leaving 2 bases of the junction unmatched. The CDR3 is CASSRDRGLYGYTF. In nucleotides, the CDR3 is TGTGCCAGCAGCCGGGACAGGGGGCTCTATGGCTACACCTTC.

The V gene is TRBV29-1, the J gene TRBJ2-7; possibly TRBD1 for D (6 bases). This CDR3 spans 11 amino acids. V lost 5 bases to trimming and J lost 5 bases, with 10 bases between them. Germline CDR1 is SQVTM and CDR2 is ANQGSEA. CDR3 nucleotides: TGCAGCGTTCATGCAGGGGACGAGCAGTACTTC. Its protein product is CSVHAGDEQYF.